This T cell receptor (beta chain) was captured in a study of vaccination effects on CD4 cells after COVID-19. Study-wide background: The vaccine given was either BNT162b2 or mRNA-1273, in two doses. Study results and limitations: Marked clonal contraction was seen in infection- and vaccine-induced clones late after vaccination.

Before any sequencing was done, the ViraFEST assay used viral peptide pools to expand antigen-specific CD4+ T cells. Culturing for 10 to 11 days preceded CD4+ T cell isolation. Vaccinated participants had no history of SARS-CoV-2 infection and tested negative for nucleocapsid antibodies. Half the medium was swapped for IL-2 medium on days 3 and 7. The CDR3 runs to 13 residues. CDR1 and CDR2 (germline): SGHDN, FVKESK. Trimming cost V 4 bases and J 5 bases, with 11 bases left between them. Here immunoSEQ multiplex PCR was the method, and the copy in TCRdb shows in-frame clones only, minus some. The table has about 28,000 clones, about 80% seen once; the top ten hold approximately 31%. This clone was picked up a small number of times. Its specificity is not known.

The V and J genes are TRBV14 and TRBJ1-1; unclear D gene. The clonotype comes from a human donor who received a COVID-19 vaccine. The material sequenced was CD4+ T cells from PBMCs cultured with SARS-CoV-2 spike peptides, taken before COVID-19 vaccination. The CDR3 nucleotides are TGTGCCAGCAGCCGGGTCATAGGGACTGAAGCTTTCTTT. It codes for CASSRVIGTEAFF. Full variable domain (outside the CDR3, taken from reference TRBV14 and TRBJ1-1): EAGVTQFPSHSVIEKGQTVTLRCDPISGHDNLYWYRRVMGKEIKFLLHFVKESKQDESGMPNNRFLAERTGGTYSTLKVQPAELEDSGVYFCASSRVIGTEAFFGQGTRLTVV.